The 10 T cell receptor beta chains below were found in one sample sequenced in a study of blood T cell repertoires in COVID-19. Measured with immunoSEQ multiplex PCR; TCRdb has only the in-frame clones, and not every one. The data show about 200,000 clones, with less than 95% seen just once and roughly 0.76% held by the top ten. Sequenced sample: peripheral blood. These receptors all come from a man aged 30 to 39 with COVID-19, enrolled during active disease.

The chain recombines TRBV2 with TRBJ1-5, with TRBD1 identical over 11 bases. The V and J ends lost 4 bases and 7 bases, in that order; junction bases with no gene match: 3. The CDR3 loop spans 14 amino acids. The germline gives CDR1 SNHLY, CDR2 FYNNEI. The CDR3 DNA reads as TGTGCCAGCAGTGGGACAGGGGGCGGCCAGCCCCAGCATTTT. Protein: CASSGTGGGQPQHF.

CDR3 nucleotide sequence: TGTGCCAGTAGTATTGGTCTAGCGGGGGACCCCTACAATGAGCAGTTCTTC. This sequence encodes CASSIGLAGDPYNEQFF. The chain combines TRBV19 with TRBJ2-1; 10 nucleotides align to TRBD2. The CDR3 contains 17 residues. The V segment lost 3 bases and the J segment 2 bases; nucleotides outside the gene matches: 7. Germline V CDR1 and CDR2: LNHDA, SQIVND (reference sequence).

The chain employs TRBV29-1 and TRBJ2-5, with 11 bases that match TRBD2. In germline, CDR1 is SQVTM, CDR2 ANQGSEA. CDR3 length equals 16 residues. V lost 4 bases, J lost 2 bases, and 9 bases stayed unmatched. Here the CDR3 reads CSVGPPSGGTQETQYF. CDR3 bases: TGCAGCGTTGGGCCGCCTAGCGGGGGGACACAAGAGACCCAGTACTTC.

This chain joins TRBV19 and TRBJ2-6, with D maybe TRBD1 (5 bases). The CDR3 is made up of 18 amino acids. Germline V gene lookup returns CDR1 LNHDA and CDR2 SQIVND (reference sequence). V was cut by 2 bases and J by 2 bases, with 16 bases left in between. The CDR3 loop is CASSIPQGKRPGANVLTF. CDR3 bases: TGTGCCAGTAGTATACCTCAGGGTAAGCGCCCTGGGGCCAACGTCCTGACTTTC.

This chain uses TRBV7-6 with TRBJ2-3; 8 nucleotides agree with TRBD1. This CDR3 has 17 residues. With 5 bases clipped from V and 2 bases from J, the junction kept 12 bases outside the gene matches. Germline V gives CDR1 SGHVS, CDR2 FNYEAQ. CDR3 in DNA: TGTGCCAGCAGCCCAAACCCAGGGGGCGAATACACAGATACGCAGTATTTT. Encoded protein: CASSPNPGGEYTDTQYF.

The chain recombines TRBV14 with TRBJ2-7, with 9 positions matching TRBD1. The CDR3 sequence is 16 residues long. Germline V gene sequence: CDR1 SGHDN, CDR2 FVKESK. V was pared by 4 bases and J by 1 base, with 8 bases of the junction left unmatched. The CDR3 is CASSRRPGQGSYEQYF. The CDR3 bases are TGTGCCAGCAGCCGCCGTCCGGGACAGGGTTCCTACGAGCAGTACTTC.

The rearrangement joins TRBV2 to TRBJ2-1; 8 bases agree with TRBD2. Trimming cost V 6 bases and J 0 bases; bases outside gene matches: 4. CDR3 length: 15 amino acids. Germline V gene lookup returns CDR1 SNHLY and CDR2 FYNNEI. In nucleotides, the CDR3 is TGTGCCAGCAGCTTAAGCGGGGGCTCCTACAATGAGCAGTTCTTC. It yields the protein CASSLSGGSYNEQFF.

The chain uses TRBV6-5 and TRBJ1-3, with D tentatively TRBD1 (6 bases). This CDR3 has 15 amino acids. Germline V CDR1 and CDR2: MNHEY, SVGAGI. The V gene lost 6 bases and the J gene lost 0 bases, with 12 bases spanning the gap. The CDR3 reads CASRIGQHSGNTIYF. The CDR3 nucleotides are TGTGCCAGCAGAATAGGACAGCACTCTGGAAACACCATATATTTT.

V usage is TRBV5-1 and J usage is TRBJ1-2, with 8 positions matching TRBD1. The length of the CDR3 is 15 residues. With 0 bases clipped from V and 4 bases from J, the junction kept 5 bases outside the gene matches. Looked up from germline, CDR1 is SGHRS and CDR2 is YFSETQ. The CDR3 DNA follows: TGCGCCAGCAGCTTGGGGCAGGGGGCCTTCTATGGCTACACCTTC. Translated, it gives CASSLGQGAFYGYTF.

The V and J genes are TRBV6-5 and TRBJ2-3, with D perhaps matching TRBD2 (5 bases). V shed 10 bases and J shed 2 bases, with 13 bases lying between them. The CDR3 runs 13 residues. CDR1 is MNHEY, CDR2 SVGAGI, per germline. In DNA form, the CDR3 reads TGTGCCACCAACCCCGACTACACAGATACGCAGTATTTT. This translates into CATNPDYTDTQYF.